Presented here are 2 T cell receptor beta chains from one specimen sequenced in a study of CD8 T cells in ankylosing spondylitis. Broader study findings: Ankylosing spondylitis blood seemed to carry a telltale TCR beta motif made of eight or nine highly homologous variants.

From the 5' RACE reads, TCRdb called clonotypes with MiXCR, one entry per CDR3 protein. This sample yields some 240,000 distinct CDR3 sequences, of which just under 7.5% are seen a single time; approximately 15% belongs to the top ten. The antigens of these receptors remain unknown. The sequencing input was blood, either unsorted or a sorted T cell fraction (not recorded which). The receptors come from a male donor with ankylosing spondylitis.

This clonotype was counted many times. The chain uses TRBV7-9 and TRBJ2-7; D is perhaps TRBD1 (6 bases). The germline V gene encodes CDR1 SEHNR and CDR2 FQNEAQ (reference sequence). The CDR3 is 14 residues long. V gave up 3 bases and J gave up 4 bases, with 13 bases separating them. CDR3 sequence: CASSFGGLNYEQYF. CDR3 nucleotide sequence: TGTGCCAGCAGCTTTGGGGGCCTCAATTACGAGCAGTACTTC. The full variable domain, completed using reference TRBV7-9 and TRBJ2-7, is DTGVSQNPRHKITKRGQNVTFRCDPISEHNRLYWYRQTLGQGPEFLTYFQNEAQLEKSRLLSDRFSAERPKGSFSTLEIQRTEQGDSAMYLCASSFGGLNYEQYFGPGTRLTVT.

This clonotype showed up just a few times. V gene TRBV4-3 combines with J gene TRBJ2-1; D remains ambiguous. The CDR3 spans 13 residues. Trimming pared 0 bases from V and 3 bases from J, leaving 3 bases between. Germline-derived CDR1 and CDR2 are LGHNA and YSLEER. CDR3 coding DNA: TGCGCCAGCAGCCAAGAGTACTACAATGAGCAGTTCTTC. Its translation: CASSQEYYNEQFF.